What follows describes a single T cell receptor beta chain. The specificity of this receptor is unknown. Qualities for individual bases were not recorded, and no much larger clone is one base off. This same CDR3 is encoded by further DNA sequences in the sample. These data belong to a study of shared clonotypes between healthy human individuals (TCRdb year 2020). About the investigation overall: A couple of women and a few men aged 18 to 49 years were included in the cohort. To increase sequencing depth and limit assay-specific biases, different laboratories used diverse techniques to prepare libraries and sequence TCR repertoires. For each donor, CD4 naive and CD4 memory were each run on three plates, CD8 naive on two plates, and CD8 memory on one plate. Per donor, leukapheresis produced somewhere between about 0.9 and 9.5 billion PBMCs. To estimate repertoire size and how much clonotype sharing occurs between individuals, the study deeply sequenced the blood TCR repertoires of five healthy adults. The full study reports these points: Sharing across a handful of donors was observed for about 4.8% of naive CD4, less than 4% of naive CD8, over 2% of memory CD4, and about 0.39% of memory CD8 clonotypes. Even with the large sequencing depth, rarefaction of the sorted-subset datasets indicated that sequencing was incomplete. Higher generation probabilities were observed for clonotypes shared by all four sorted-subset donors than for non-shared clonotypes. Because the study included only a small number of donors, the genetic and exposure-history diversity represented was limited. Larger estimated clonotype richness was generally found for naive subsets than for memory subsets. Pairwise subsampling led to the expectation that sequencing depth would affect the degree of clonotype sharing among donors. Sampling was restricted to blood, and TCR repertoires in tissue are likely to differ from TCR repertoires in blood.

Using the deep immunoSEQ assay, TCR CDR3 regions were amplified from genomic DNA by multiplex PCR. Extracted genomic DNA from each cell subset was distributed evenly across all wells of several immunoSEQ 96-well plates, and each plate was treated as a replicate. For sorted subsets, 200 ng of genomic DNA, equivalent to about 30,000 T cell genomes, went into each replicate PCR. The purified libraries were quantified using a Qubit 3.0 fluorometer, sized with a Bioanalyzer 2100, and then quantified again using the KAPA Library Quantification kit. A separate single-read 150-cycle Illumina NextSeq 550 flow cell was used to sequence each immunoSEQ 96-well plate. From the authors' description of their analysis: Because the immunoSEQ output held only junctional sequences and lacked quality scores, the filtering could not match the filtering applied to full-length reads. Sequences were annotated with PyIR, a Python wrapper for IgBLAST v1.9, using IMGT germline references to assign V/J genes and CDR3. Reads were filtered out if the reads had weak V/J assignments (E-value above 1e-6), no CDR3, stop codons, out-of-frame junctions, or ambiguous translated residues. V3J clonotypes were defined by identical inferred V gene, J gene, and CDR3 amino acid sequence. To compute the percentage overlap between repertoires, the number of shared unique clonotypes was divided by the size of the smaller repertoire. Repertoire richness was assessed with RTK rarefaction, the Chao1 estimator, and Recon v2.1 estimates of unobserved clonotypes. Generation probabilities for all TCRbeta clonotypes obtained by the gDNA method from a handful of donors were computed using OLGA. TCRdb retrieved this table from immuneACCESS and kept in-frame rearrangements only. Not all clones are present; in checked studies, unresolved V genes account for under half, and no reason is known for the remainder. D and trimming come from the DNA, and the V and J calls and clone size come from that table. Present in this sample are millions of clones, more than 85% of which were seen just once. The ten largest make up under 2% of the sample.

For CDR1 and CDR2, the germline V gene lists MNHEY and SVGAGI. From the cysteine up to the phenylalanine, the CDR3 has a length of 14 residues. The read is trimmed to its CDR3 DNA, 42 bases read in frame from base 1. V was cut back by 0 bases and J by 4 bases, leaving a gap of 10 bases between them. For the CD8 naive samples, CD45RO-negative cells were positively selected for CCR7, yielding a CD45RA+CCR7+ population from which TemRA cells were excluded. Healthy HIV-negative adults with no recently reported acute infections or vaccinations were included as donors. Every donor was a Caucasian adult residing in Nashville, Tennessee, USA. After blood collection by leukapheresis, PBMCs were isolated using Ficoll-Histopaque density gradient centrifugation and then cryopreserved in the vapor phase of liquid nitrogen. Analytical flow cytometry was used to check the purity and quantity of each magnetically sorted T cell population. From each sorted fraction, genomic DNA was isolated and quantified by UV absorbance on a Nanodrop 2000c.

This chain is built from TRBV6-5 and TRBJ2-7; TRBD2 is a weak D gene call, 6 bases matching. The specimen was naive CD8+ T cells from PBMCs. The cell subset or site label here, explained by the study, means: CD45RA+CCR7+. This TCR came from a man younger than 35 in good health. Some clones in this sample may be carry-over from other donors' samples. The CDR3 here reads CASSYSEGTYEQYF. The base sequence is TGTGCCAGCAGTTACTCGGAGGGGACGTACGAGCAGTACTTC.